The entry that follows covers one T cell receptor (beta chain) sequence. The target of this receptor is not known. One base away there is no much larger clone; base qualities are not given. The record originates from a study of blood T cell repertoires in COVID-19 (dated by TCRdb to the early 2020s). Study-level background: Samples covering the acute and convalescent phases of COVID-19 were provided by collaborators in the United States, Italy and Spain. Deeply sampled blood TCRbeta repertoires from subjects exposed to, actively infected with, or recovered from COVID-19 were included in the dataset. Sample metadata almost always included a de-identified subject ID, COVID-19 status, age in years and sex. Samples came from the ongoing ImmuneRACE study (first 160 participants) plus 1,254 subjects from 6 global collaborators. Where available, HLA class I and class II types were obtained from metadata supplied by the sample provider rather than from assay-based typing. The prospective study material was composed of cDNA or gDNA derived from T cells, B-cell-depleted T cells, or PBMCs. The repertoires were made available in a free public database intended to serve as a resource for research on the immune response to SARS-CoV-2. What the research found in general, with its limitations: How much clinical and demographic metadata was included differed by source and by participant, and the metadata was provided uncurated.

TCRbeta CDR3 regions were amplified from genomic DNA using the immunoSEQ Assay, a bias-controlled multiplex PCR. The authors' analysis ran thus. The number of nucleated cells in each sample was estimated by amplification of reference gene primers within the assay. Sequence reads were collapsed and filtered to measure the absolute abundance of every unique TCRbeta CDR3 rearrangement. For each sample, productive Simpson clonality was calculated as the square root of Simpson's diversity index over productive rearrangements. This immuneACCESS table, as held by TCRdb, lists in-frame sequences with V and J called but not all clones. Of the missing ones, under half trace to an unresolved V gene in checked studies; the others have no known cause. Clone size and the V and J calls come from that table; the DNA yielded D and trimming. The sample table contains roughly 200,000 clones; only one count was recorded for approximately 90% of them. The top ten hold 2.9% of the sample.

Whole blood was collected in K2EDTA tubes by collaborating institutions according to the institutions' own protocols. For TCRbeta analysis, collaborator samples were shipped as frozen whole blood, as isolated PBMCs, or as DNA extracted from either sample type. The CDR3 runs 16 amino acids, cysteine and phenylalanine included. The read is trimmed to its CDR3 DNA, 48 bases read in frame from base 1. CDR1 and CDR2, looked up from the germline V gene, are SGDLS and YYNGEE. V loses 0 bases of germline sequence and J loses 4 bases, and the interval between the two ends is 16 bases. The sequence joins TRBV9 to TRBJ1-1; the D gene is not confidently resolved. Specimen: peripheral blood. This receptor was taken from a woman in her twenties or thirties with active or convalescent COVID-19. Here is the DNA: TGTGCCAGCAGCGTAGGCGGCTTTTCGGGGAGCACTGAAGCTTTCTTT. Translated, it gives CASSVGGFSGSTEAFF.